This T cell receptor beta chain was obtained from a study of cytomegalovirus exposure and HLA in healthy donors. Points from the study as a whole: Information on immune exposure was restricted to one variable (CMV serostatus). The investigators catalogued 150 or so TCR beta chains as cytomegalovirus-associated.

PCR used 60 Vbeta primers and 13 Jbeta primers. Using immunoSEQ multiplex PCR, the repertoire was profiled, and TCRdb retains in-frame clones only, with some absent. The sample holds about 120,000 clones, 65% to 90% seen once. There are 14 residues in the CDR3. Germline CDR1 LGHNA, CDR2 YSLEER. With 2 bases removed from V and 2 bases from J, the gap between germline ends came to 9 bases. Details on this clone: Its target is unknown.

The chain carries TRBV4-3 and TRBJ1-1; the D gene is possibly TRBD1 (6 bases). The source of this sequence is a woman between 40 and 55 years old in good health and CMV-seronegative. Sequenced: PBMCs. The CDR3 region is CASSQRGANTEAFF. The DNA for the CDR3 is TGCGCCAGCAGCCAACGGGGGGCCAACACTGAAGCTTTCTTT.